This entry lists 6 T cell receptor beta chains sequenced from one sample in a study of shared clonotypes between healthy human individuals. Profiling relied on immunoSEQ multiplex PCR, and the TCRdb table lists in-frame clones only, not all of them. The sample has a few million clones; over 90% are singletons. What was sequenced was naive CD4+ T cells from PBMCs. Described subset: CD45RA+ positively selected. These TCRs come from a man aged 18 to 29 in good health. Some clones in this sample may be carry-over from other donors' samples.

The chain uses TRBV6-1 and TRBJ2-1, with 9 bases lining up with TRBD1. The V segment lost 6 bases and the J segment 8 bases; nucleotides outside the gene matches: 8. Germline CDR1 MNHNS, CDR2 SASEGT. This CDR3 is 14 amino acids long. This CDR3 is CASRPIQGADEQFF. For the CDR3, the DNA is TGTGCCAGCAGACCGATACAGGGGGCCGATGAGCAGTTCTTC.

This clone was recorded only once. The rearrangement uses TRBV11-3 and TRBJ2-1; 13 positions agree with TRBD2. Germline trimming cut 4 bases from V and 9 bases from J; bases unmatched to any gene: 6. The CDR3 loop spans 15 amino acids. The germline CDR1 and CDR2 sequences are SGHNT and YENEEA. CDR3 residues: CASSSNGLAGAEQFF. The CDR3 nucleotides are TGTGCCAGCAGCTCCAATGGACTAGCGGGAGCTGAGCAGTTCTTC.

The chain recombines TRBV27 with TRBJ1-4; D not resolved. This CDR3 is 13 amino acids long. Between the trimmed V and J ends, which lost 7 bases and 2 bases, there was a span of 8 bases. Per the germline V gene, CDR1 is MNHEY and CDR2 is SMNVEV (reference sequence). CDR3 protein: CASTWRTNEKLFF. The CDR3 DNA is TGTGCCAGCACATGGAGGACTAATGAAAAACTGTTTTTT.

The V gene is TRBV5-1, the J gene TRBJ2-1; 13 bases match TRBD2. This CDR3 contains 17 residues. The germline V gene encodes CDR1 SGHRS and CDR2 YFSETQ. Trimming at V came to 4 bases and at J to 2 bases, leaving 6 bases not matched to a gene. The CDR3 sequence is CASSGEGTSGTYNEQFF. CDR3 coding DNA: TGCGCCAGCAGCGGGGAAGGGACTAGCGGGACCTACAATGAGCAGTTCTTC.

This chain links TRBV5-4 with TRBJ2-5; 7 positions agree with TRBD2. The trim removed 0 bases at V and 2 bases at J, leaving 4 bases unmatched. The length of the CDR3 is 15 residues. Germline CDR1 reads SGHNT; CDR2 reads YYREEE (reference sequence). The CDR3 DNA reads TGTGCCAGCAGCTTGGGCGGGAGAAGGCAAGAGACCCAGTACTTC. It codes for CASSLGGRRQETQYF.

The chain carries TRBV19 and TRBJ2-2; TRBD1 matches at 8 bases. Germline V gene data show CDR1 as LNHDA and CDR2 as SQIVND (reference sequence). V was pared by 6 bases and J by 3 bases, with 3 bases of the junction left unmatched. The CDR3 length is 14 residues. CDR3 sequence: CASRKDRDTGELFF. DNA for the CDR3: TGTGCCAGTAGGAAGGACAGGGACACCGGGGAGCTGTTTTTT.